This section outlines one T cell receptor (beta chain) sequence together with its context. Germline V gene sequence: CDR1 KGHDR, CDR2 SFDVKD. The V gene lost 9 bases and the J gene lost 5 bases, with 15 bases spanning the gap. CDR3 size: 14 residues. This entry comes from a study of blood T cell repertoires in COVID-19. The authors' processing: The assay estimated nucleated cells by amplifying reference gene primers. Clones were read by immunoSEQ multiplex PCR, and TCRdb kept only the in-frame ones, dropping some. V and J calls plus clone size are reproduced from that table; the DNA served to infer D and trimming. The sample includes approximately 280,000 clones, roughly 90% seen only once; the top ten take about 4.2%.

The sequence was obtained from a middle-aged man with acute or convalescent COVID-19. What was sequenced was peripheral blood. The chain joins TRBV24-1 to TRBJ2-2, with D perhaps matching TRBD1 (6 bases). In DNA, the CDR3 is TGTGCCACCTCAGAGAGGGGGAAGACCGGGGAGCTGTTTTTT. Translation: CATSERGKTGELFF.